These T cell receptor beta chains were read from a single sample in a study of cytomegalovirus exposure and HLA in healthy donors. Assay: immunoSEQ multiplex PCR; the TCRdb copy retains only in-frame clones and omits some. The table includes 170,000 or so clones, roughly 82% detected once. The sequenced material came from PBMCs. These receptors came from a woman between 25 and 40 years old in good health and CMV-seronegative. CDR3s include the opening cysteine and the closing phenylalanine or tryptophan. D genes are given only for firm matches. Clone size appears in some rows only: once, few, many, or a class for an expanded clone.

J gene: TRBJ2-3
V gene: TRBV5-1
D gene: -
clone size: once
CDR3 length: 15
CDR3 DNA: TGCGCCAGCAGCTTGAAAGCGGGTGACACAGATACGCAGTATTTT
CDR3 protein: CASSLKAGDTDTQYF

J gene: TRBJ2-5
V gene: TRBV18
D gene: TRBD1
clone size: once
CDR3 length: 16
CDR3 DNA: TGTGCCAGCTCACCACGAGGGACAGGGGGCGCAGAGACCCAGTACTTC
CDR3 protein: CASSPRGTGGAETQYF

J gene: TRBJ1-2
V gene: TRBV10-3
D gene: TRBD1
clone size: -
CDR3 length: 16
CDR3 DNA: TGTGCCATCAGTGAGCCGGGACAGGGGTCGGGCTATGGCTACACCTTC
CDR3 protein: CAISEPGQGSGYGYTF

J gene: TRBJ2-1
V gene: TRBV11-3
D gene: TRBD1
clone size: -
CDR3 length: 19
CDR3 DNA: TGTGCCAGCAGCTTAAGGGGGGGCAAGGGACAGGGAGGCTACAATGAGCAGTTCTTC
CDR3 protein: CASSLRGGKGQGGYNEQFF

J gene: TRBJ2-1
V gene: TRBV5-6
D gene: TRBD1
clone size: -
CDR3 length: 12
CDR3 DNA: TGTGCCAGCAGCCCCCGGGACAGGCCACAGTTCTTC
CDR3 protein: CASSPRDRPQFF

J gene: TRBJ2-3
V gene: TRBV10-3
D gene: -
clone size: -
CDR3 length: 17
CDR3 DNA: TGTGCCATCAGTGATAAGGTGGTGGGCTCTAGCACAGATACGCAGTATTTT
CDR3 protein: CAISDKVVGSSTDTQYF

J gene: TRBJ1-3
V gene: TRBV19
D gene: TRBD1
clone size: -
CDR3 length: 16
CDR3 DNA: TGTGCCAGTAGTATTTCAGGGGGCATTACTGGAAACACCATATATTTT
CDR3 protein: CASSISGGITGNTIYF

J gene: TRBJ2-1
V gene: TRBV5-6
D gene: -
clone size: -
CDR3 length: 14
CDR3 DNA: TGTGCCAGCAGCAACAGCTTGCGCCGGCATGAGCAGTTCTTC
CDR3 protein: CASSNSLRRHEQFF

J gene: TRBJ1-2
V gene: TRBV7-3
D gene: TRBD1
clone size: -
CDR3 length: 15
CDR3 DNA: TGTGCCAGCAGCCACCAATCAGGGGGCGACTATGGCTACACCTTC
CDR3 protein: CASSHQSGGDYGYTF

J gene: TRBJ1-2
V gene: TRBV30
D gene: TRBD1
clone size: once
CDR3 length: 13
CDR3 DNA: TGTGCCTGGGGGACAGGGCATAATTATGGCTACCCCTTC
CDR3 protein: CAWGTGHNYGYPF

J gene: TRBJ1-2
V gene: TRBV7-3
D gene: -
clone size: -
CDR3 length: 14
CDR3 DNA: TGTGCCAGCAGCTTAGGGGTTGGCGGGGCTGGCTACACCTTC
CDR3 protein: CASSLGVGGAGYTF

J gene: TRBJ2-7
V gene: TRBV5-1
D gene: -
clone size: -
CDR3 length: 12
CDR3 DNA: TGCGCCAGCAGCTTACAAACCGGGGAGCAGTACTTC
CDR3 protein: CASSLQTGEQYF

J gene: TRBJ1-1
V gene: TRBV5-6
D gene: TRBD1
clone size: -
CDR3 length: 15
CDR3 DNA: TGTGCCAGCAGCTTGCCTCGGGACAGGACGACTGAAGCTTTCTTT
CDR3 protein: CASSLPRDRTTEAFF

J gene: TRBJ1-3
V gene: TRBV5-1
D gene: -
clone size: -
CDR3 length: 17
CDR3 DNA: TGCGCCAGCAGCCCGGATACGTCCAGGCCCTCTGGAAACACCATATATTTT
CDR3 protein: CASSPDTSRPSGNTIYF

J gene: TRBJ2-1
V gene: TRBV9
D gene: TRBD1
clone size: -
CDR3 length: 17
CDR3 DNA: TGTGCCAGCAGCGCCCATACCGGGACAGGATATATCAATGAGCAGTTCTTC
CDR3 protein: CASSAHTGTGYINEQFF

J gene: TRBJ1-2
V gene: TRBV27
D gene: TRBD1
clone size: -
CDR3 length: 14
CDR3 DNA: TGTGCCAGCAGTTCCGGGACAGGGCTGCGAGGCTACACCTTC
CDR3 protein: CASSSGTGLRGYTF

J gene: TRBJ2-3
V gene: TRBV5-8
D gene: TRBD2
clone size: -
CDR3 length: 16
CDR3 DNA: TGTGCCAGCAGCTTGTTTCGGGGGGGCCATCCAGATACGCAGTATTTT
CDR3 protein: CASSLFRGGHPDTQYF

J gene: TRBJ2-7
V gene: TRBV6-1
D gene: TRBD2
clone size: few
CDR3 length: 13
CDR3 DNA: TGTGCCCCCGCCGGGACTAGACGCTACGAGCAGTACTTC
CDR3 protein: CAPAGTRRYEQYF

J gene: TRBJ1-5
V gene: TRBV30
D gene: TRBD1
clone size: -
CDR3 length: 13
CDR3 DNA: TGTGCCTGTTCCGACAGGGTTGATCAGCCCCAGCATTTT
CDR3 protein: CACSDRVDQPQHF

J gene: TRBJ1-2
V gene: TRBV4-1
D gene: TRBD1
clone size: -
CDR3 length: 15
CDR3 DNA: TGCGCCAGCAGCCAAAGGGGACAGGGGTTCTATGGCTACACCTTC
CDR3 protein: CASSQRGQGFYGYTF

J gene: TRBJ1-2
V gene: TRBV7-9
D gene: -
clone size: -
CDR3 length: 16
CDR3 DNA: TGTGCCAGCAGCTTTCCCGGTGCCCGAGCTAACTATGGCTACACCTTC
CDR3 protein: CASSFPGARANYGYTF

J gene: TRBJ1-5
V gene: TRBV30
D gene: -
clone size: -
CDR3 length: 15
CDR3 DNA: TGTGCCTGGAGTAGAACAGGGAGGGCGAGTCAGCCCCAGCATTTT
CDR3 protein: CAWSRTGRASQPQHF

J gene: TRBJ1-4
V gene: TRBV6-1
D gene: -
clone size: -
CDR3 length: 15
CDR3 DNA: TGTGCCAGCAGTGAGCCTAGTTTGGCTAATGAAAAACTGTTTTTT
CDR3 protein: CASSEPSLANEKLFF

J gene: TRBJ1-5
V gene: TRBV6-1
D gene: TRBD1
clone size: few
CDR3 length: 13
CDR3 DNA: TGTGCCAGCAGCTGGACAGGGCACCAGCCCCAGCATTTT
CDR3 protein: CASSWTGHQPQHF

J gene: TRBJ2-2
V gene: TRBV19
D gene: TRBD2
clone size: -
CDR3 length: 13
CDR3 DNA: TGTGCCAGTAGCGGGAGGGGCACCGGGGAGCTGTTTTTT
CDR3 protein: CASSGRGTGELFF

J gene: TRBJ1-2
V gene: TRBV19
D gene: -
clone size: -
CDR3 length: 15
CDR3 DNA: TGTGCCAGTAGTATTCGGACAGATTCTAACTATGGCTACACCTTC
CDR3 protein: CASSIRTDSNYGYTF

J gene: TRBJ2-7
V gene: TRBV5-5
D gene: TRBD2
clone size: -
CDR3 length: 15
CDR3 DNA: TGTGCCAGCAGCGTAGCGGGAGGGCTTCTCTTCGAGCAGTACTTC
CDR3 protein: CASSVAGGLLFEQYF

J gene: TRBJ1-1
V gene: TRBV28
D gene: -
clone size: -
CDR3 length: 14
CDR3 DNA: TGTGCCAGCAGTTTATACAGGGAAGCCACTGAAGCTTTCTTT
CDR3 protein: CASSLYREATEAFF

J gene: TRBJ1-3
V gene: TRBV20-1
D gene: -
clone size: -
CDR3 length: 11
CDR3 DNA: TGCAGTGTGGGGGGTCTCAACACCATATATTTT
CDR3 protein: CSVGGLNTIYF

J gene: TRBJ2-1
V gene: TRBV7-9
D gene: TRBD1
clone size: -
CDR3 length: 13
CDR3 DNA: TGTGCCAGCAGCTTAGGGTCCCGGGACAGTAAGTTCTTC
CDR3 protein: CASSLGSRDSKFF

J gene: TRBJ1-5
V gene: TRBV7-2
D gene: -
clone size: -
CDR3 length: 16
CDR3 DNA: TGTGCCAGCAGCAACCAAGGGAGAAATAGCAATCAGCCCCAGCATTTT
CDR3 protein: CASSNQGRNSNQPQHF

J gene: TRBJ1-1
V gene: TRBV6-5
D gene: -
clone size: few
CDR3 length: 15
CDR3 DNA: TGTGCCAGCAGTGCCCGGCAGGGATGGAACACTGAAGCTTTCTTT
CDR3 protein: CASSARQGWNTEAFF

J gene: TRBJ2-7
V gene: TRBV16
D gene: -
clone size: -
CDR3 length: 15
CDR3 DNA: TGTGCCAGCAGCCAATTCGAGGGGGGGTCCTACGAGCAGTACTTC
CDR3 protein: CASSQFEGGSYEQYF

J gene: TRBJ2-7
V gene: TRBV5-4
D gene: TRBD1
clone size: few
CDR3 length: 15
CDR3 DNA: TGTGCCAGCAGCTTGGAGGGACAGGGAGGATACGAGCAGTACTTC
CDR3 protein: CASSLEGQGGYEQYF

J gene: TRBJ1-5
V gene: TRBV2
D gene: -
clone size: -
CDR3 length: 15
CDR3 DNA: TGTGCCAGCAGCCTAGACAGATATAGCAATCAGCCCCAGCATTTT
CDR3 protein: CASSLDRYSNQPQHF

J gene: TRBJ2-7
V gene: TRBV7-8
D gene: -
clone size: -
CDR3 length: 13
CDR3 DNA: TGTGCCAGCAGCTTAGCTGTCTCTAACGAGCAGTACTTC
CDR3 protein: CASSLAVSNEQYF

J gene: TRBJ1-3
V gene: TRBV4-2
D gene: -
clone size: once
CDR3 length: 16
CDR3 DNA: TGTGCCAGCAGCCAAGCGGGCAGGGACTCTGGAAACACCATATATTTT
CDR3 protein: CASSQAGRDSGNTIYF

J gene: TRBJ1-4
V gene: TRBV10-1
D gene: TRBD1
clone size: few
CDR3 length: 14
CDR3 DNA: TGCGCCAGCAGTCCGGGACAGGGGAATGAAAAACTGTTTTTT
CDR3 protein: CASSPGQGNEKLFF

J gene: TRBJ1-2
V gene: TRBV30
D gene: -
clone size: -
CDR3 length: 13
CDR3 DNA: TGTGCCTGGTCAAGGGGTCTCGACTATGGCTACACCTTC
CDR3 protein: CAWSRGLDYGYTF

J gene: TRBJ1-4
V gene: TRBV4-3
D gene: -
clone size: -
CDR3 length: 15
CDR3 DNA: TGCGCCAGCAGCCAGGGGGGGGGTTATAATGAAAAACTGTTTTTT
CDR3 protein: CASSQGGGYNEKLFF

J gene: TRBJ1-6
V gene: TRBV7-9
D gene: -
clone size: few
CDR3 length: 12
CDR3 DNA: TGTGCCAGCAGCTGGGAGAATTCACCCCTCCACTTT
CDR3 protein: CASSWENSPLHF

J gene: TRBJ1-1
V gene: TRBV7-2
D gene: TRBD1
clone size: few
CDR3 length: 12
CDR3 DNA: TGTGCCAGCAGCGGGACAGGGGATGAAGCTTTCTTT
CDR3 protein: CASSGTGDEAFF

J gene: TRBJ2-7
V gene: TRBV30
D gene: -
clone size: few
CDR3 length: 13
CDR3 DNA: TGTGCCTGGAAGCCTAGAGAACCCTACGAGCAGTACTTC
CDR3 protein: CAWKPREPYEQYF

J gene: TRBJ2-7
V gene: TRBV20-1
D gene: -
clone size: -
CDR3 length: 11
CDR3 DNA: TGCAGTGCCACCAGTACGGGTGAGCAGTACTTC
CDR3 protein: CSATSTGEQYF

J gene: TRBJ1-6
V gene: TRBV4-3
D gene: -
clone size: -
CDR3 length: 17
CDR3 DNA: TGCGCCAGCAGCCAAGATAGCCGGGGTAATCATAATTCACCCCTCCACTTT
CDR3 protein: CASSQDSRGNHNSPLHF

J gene: TRBJ2-5
V gene: TRBV14
D gene: TRBD1
clone size: -
CDR3 length: 16
CDR3 DNA: TGTGCCAGCAGCCCACCGGGACAGGGGGTTTCTGTGACCCAGTACTTC
CDR3 protein: CASSPPGQGVSVTQYF

J gene: TRBJ1-2
V gene: TRBV7-3
D gene: -
clone size: -
CDR3 length: 14
CDR3 DNA: TGTGCCAGCAGCTTAACGTTACAGGGAGATGGCTACACCTTC
CDR3 protein: CASSLTLQGDGYTF

J gene: TRBJ1-1
V gene: TRBV4-1
D gene: -
clone size: -
CDR3 length: 14
CDR3 DNA: TGCGCCAGCGTCGATATTTTCAGCGGTCCTGAAGCTTTCTTT
CDR3 protein: CASVDIFSGPEAFF

J gene: TRBJ1-2
V gene: TRBV7-6
D gene: TRBD1
clone size: -
CDR3 length: 14
CDR3 DNA: TGTGCCAGCAGCCTAGGACAGGGGGCCTATGGCTACACCTTC
CDR3 protein: CASSLGQGAYGYTF

J gene: TRBJ1-2
V gene: TRBV30
D gene: -
clone size: -
CDR3 length: 15
CDR3 DNA: TGTGCCTGGAGGATCGGGCGGGGAGCTAACTATGGCTACACCTTC
CDR3 protein: CAWRIGRGANYGYTF

J gene: TRBJ1-1
V gene: TRBV28
D gene: -
clone size: -
CDR3 length: 14
CDR3 DNA: TGTGCCAGCGCGGTGAACAGGGAGGGCACTGAAGCTTTCTTT
CDR3 protein: CASAVNREGTEAFF